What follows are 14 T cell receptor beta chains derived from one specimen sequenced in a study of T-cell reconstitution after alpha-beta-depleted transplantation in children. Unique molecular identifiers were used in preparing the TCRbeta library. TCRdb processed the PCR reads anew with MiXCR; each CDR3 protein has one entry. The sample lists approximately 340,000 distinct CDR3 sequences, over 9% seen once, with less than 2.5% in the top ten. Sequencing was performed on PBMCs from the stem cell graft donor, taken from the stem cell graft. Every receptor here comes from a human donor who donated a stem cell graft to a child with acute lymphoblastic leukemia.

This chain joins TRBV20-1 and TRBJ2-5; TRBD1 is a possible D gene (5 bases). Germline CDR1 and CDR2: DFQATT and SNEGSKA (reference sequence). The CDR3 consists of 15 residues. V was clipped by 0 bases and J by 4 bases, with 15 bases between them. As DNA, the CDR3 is TGCAGTGCTAGAGATCCCAGGGAAGGAGTAGAGACCCAGTACTTC. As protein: CSARDPREGVETQYF.

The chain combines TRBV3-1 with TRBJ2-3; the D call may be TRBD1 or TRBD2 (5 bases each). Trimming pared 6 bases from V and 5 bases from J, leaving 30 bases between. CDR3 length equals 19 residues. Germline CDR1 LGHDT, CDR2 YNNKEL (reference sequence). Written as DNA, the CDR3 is TGTGCCAGCAGTTTCCCCGCGGGTAGCAGGGTTAGTTGGGAAGATACGCAGTATTTT. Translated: CASSFPAGSRVSWEDTQYF.

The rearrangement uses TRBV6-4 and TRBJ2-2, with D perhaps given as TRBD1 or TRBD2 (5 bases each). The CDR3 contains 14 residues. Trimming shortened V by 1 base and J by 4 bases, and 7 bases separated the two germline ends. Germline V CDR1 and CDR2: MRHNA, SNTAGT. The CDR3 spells CASSDLRGTGELFF. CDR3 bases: TGTGCCAGCAGTGACTTGAGGGGCACCGGGGAGCTGTTTTTT.

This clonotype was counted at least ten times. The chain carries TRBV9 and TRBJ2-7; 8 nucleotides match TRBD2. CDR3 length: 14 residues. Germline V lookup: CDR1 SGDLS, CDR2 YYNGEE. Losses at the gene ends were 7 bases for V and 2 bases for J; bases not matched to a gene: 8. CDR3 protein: CASGPGLVPYEQYF. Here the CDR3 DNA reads TGTGCCAGCGGACCGGGACTAGTGCCCTACGAGCAGTACTTC.

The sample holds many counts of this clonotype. The CDR3 here is CASSLQGIRNTGELFF. The DNA of the CDR3 is TGTGCCAGCAGCTTACAGGGAATAAGGAACACCGGGGAGCTGTTTTTT. The chain carries TRBV7-3 and TRBJ2-2, with D perhaps matching TRBD1 (5 bases). CDR3 size: 16 residues. Trimming cost V 2 bases and J 1 base, with 11 bases left between them. CDR1 SGHTA and CDR2 FQGTGA come from the germline V gene. The full variable domain, completed using reference TRBV7-3 and TRBJ2-2, is GAGVSQTPSNKVTEKGKYVELRCDPISGHTALYWYRQSLGQGPEFLIYFQGTGAADDSGLPNDRFFAVRPEGSVSTLKIQRTERGDSAVYLCASSLQGIRNTGELFFGEGSRLTVL.

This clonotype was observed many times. The CDR3 reads CASSAVGPSNNEQFF. Here the CDR3 DNA reads TGTGCCAGCAGCGCCGTCGGTCCTTCTAACAATGAGCAGTTCTTC. The rearrangement uses TRBV28 and TRBJ2-1; D is uncertain. There are 15 residues in the CDR3. Trimming shortened V by 6 bases and J by 5 bases, and 17 bases separated the two germline ends. Germline values: CDR1 MDHEN, CDR2 SYDVKM.

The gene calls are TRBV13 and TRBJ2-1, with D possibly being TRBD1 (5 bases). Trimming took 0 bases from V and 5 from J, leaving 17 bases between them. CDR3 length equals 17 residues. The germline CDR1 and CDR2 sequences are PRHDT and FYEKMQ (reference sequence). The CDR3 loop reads CASSLGFSDTINNEQFF. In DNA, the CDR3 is TGTGCCAGCAGCTTAGGATTCTCGGACACGATAAACAATGAGCAGTTCTTC.

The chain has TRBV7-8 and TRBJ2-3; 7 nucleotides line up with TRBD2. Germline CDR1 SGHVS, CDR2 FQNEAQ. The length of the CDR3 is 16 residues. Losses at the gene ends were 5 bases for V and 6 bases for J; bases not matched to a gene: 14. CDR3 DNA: TGTGCCAGCAGCCTCCTAAGATGGAGCGGGGTGGATACGCAGTATTTT. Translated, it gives CASSLLRWSGVDTQYF.

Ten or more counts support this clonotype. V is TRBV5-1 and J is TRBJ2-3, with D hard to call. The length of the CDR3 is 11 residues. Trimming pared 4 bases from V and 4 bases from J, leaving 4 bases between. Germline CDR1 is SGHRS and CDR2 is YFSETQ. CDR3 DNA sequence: TGCGCCAGCAGCGATTCAGATACGCAGTATTTT. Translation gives CASSDSDTQYF.

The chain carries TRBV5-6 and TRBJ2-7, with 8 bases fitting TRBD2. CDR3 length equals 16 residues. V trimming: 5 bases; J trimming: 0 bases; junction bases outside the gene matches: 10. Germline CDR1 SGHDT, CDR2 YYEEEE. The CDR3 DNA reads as TGTGCCAGCAGTCCGCGGGGGGTAAAGACCTCCTACGAGCAGTACTTC. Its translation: CASSPRGVKTSYEQYF. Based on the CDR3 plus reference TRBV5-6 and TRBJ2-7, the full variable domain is DAGVTQSPTHLIKTRGQQVTLRCSPKSGHDTVSWYQQALGQGPQFIFQYYEEEERQRGNFPDRFSGHQFPNYSSELNVNALLLGDSALYLCASSPRGVKTSYEQYFGPGTRLTVT.

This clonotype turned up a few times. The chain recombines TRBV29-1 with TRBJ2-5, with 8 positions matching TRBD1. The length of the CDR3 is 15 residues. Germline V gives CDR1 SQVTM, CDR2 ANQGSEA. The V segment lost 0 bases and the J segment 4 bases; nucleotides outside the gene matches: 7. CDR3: CSVEEDRELPETQYF. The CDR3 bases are TGCAGCGTTGAAGAGGACAGGGAGCTCCCAGAGACCCAGTACTTC.

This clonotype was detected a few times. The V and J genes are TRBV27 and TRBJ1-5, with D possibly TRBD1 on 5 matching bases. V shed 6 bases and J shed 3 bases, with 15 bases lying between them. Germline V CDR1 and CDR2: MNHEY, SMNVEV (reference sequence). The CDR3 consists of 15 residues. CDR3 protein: CASSPPGDVNQPQHF. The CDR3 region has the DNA TGTGCCAGCAGCCCCCCCGGGGACGTCAATCAGCCCCAGCATTTT.

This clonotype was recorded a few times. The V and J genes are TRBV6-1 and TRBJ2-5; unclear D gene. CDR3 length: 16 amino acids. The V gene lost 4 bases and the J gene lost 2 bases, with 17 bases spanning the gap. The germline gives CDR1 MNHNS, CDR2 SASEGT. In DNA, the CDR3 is TGTGCCAGCAGTGGCTTTGCGACGACGGAGCAAGAGACCCAGTACTTC. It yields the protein CASSGFATTEQETQYF.

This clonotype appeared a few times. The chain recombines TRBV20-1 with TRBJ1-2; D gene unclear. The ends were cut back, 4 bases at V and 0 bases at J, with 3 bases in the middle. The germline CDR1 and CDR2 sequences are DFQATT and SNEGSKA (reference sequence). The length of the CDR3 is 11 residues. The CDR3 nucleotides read TGCAGTGCTAATACTAACTATGGCTACACCTTC. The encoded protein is CSANTNYGYTF.